The 17 T cell receptor beta chains given below trace back to one sample, sequenced in a study of blood T cells in healthy people across ages. The second PCR ran about 6 to 11 cycles with a sample-barcoded 5' primer and J-beta primers. A single record per CDR3 protein comes from TCRdb applying MiXCR to the 5' RACE reads. This table holds about 930,000 distinct CDR3 sequences, roughly 29% found once. Separately, the same data were catalogued under a study of T cells of mothers and their children.

The sample was blood. These receptor sequences come from a woman aged 40 to 49 in good health.

This sequence joins TRBV7-9 and TRBJ2-1; perhaps TRBD2 as D (5 bases). The germline V gene has CDR1 SEHNR and CDR2 FQNEAQ (reference sequence). Trimming took 2 bases from V and 5 from J, leaving 16 bases between them. This CDR3 contains 16 residues. CDR3 sequence reads: CASSLIYAGVDNEQFF. The CDR3 bases are TGTGCCAGCAGCTTAATCTACGCCGGGGTGGACAATGAGCAGTTCTTC. Full variable domain (missing parts from reference TRBV7-9 and TRBJ2-1): DTGVSQNPRHKITKRGQNVTFRCDPISEHNRLYWYRQTLGQGPEFLTYFQNEAQLEKSRLLSDRFSAERPKGSFSTLEIQRTEQGDSAMYLCASSLIYAGVDNEQFFGPGTRLTVL.

This clonotype was picked up a small number of times. This rearrangement joins TRBV7-9 to TRBJ1-6; D is perhaps TRBD1 (6 bases). V dropped 5 bases and J dropped 10 bases, with 21 bases sitting between them. The CDR3 covers 16 residues. Germline CDR1 and CDR2: SEHNR and FQNEAQ (reference sequence). The CDR3 spells CASSMDNRVLGSPLHF. CDR3 nucleotides: TGTGCCAGCAGCATGGACAACAGGGTTTTGGGATCACCCCTCCACTTT.

The chain uses TRBV28 and TRBJ1-6; D unresolved. The CDR3 is made up of 15 amino acids. Germline CDR1 is MDHEN and CDR2 is SYDVKM. V was trimmed by 6 bases and J by 2 bases, leaving 11 bases between them. DNA of the CDR3: TGTGCCAGCAGCCTCAGTAGGACCTATAATTCACCCCTCCACTTT. It translates to CASSLSRTYNSPLHF.

V gene TRBV6-2 or TRBV6-3 combines with J gene TRBJ1-1; no clear D. Germline V lookup: CDR1 MNHEY, CDR2 SVGEGT. The V gene lost 0 bases and the J gene lost 1 base, with 9 bases spanning the gap. The CDR3 has 15 residues. As DNA, the CDR3 is TGTGCCAGCAGTTACTCGGGCCGGGGGAACACTGAAGCTTTCTTT. This sequence encodes CASSYSGRGNTEAFF.

A few counts support this clonotype. The V call is TRBV29-1, the J call TRBJ1-1; a weak D match, TRBD1 (6 bases). This CDR3 region has 13 residues. The germline V gene encodes CDR1 SQVTM and CDR2 ANQGSEA. Trimming pared 7 bases from V and 1 base from J, leaving 13 bases between. The CDR3 spells CSAFRTANTEAFF. DNA of the CDR3: TGCAGCGCCTTCCGGACAGCGAACACTGAAGCTTTCTTT.

This clonotype showed up just a few times. The chain has TRBV29-1 and TRBJ2-1; D is unresolved. Germline lookup yields CDR1 SQVTM and CDR2 ANQGSEA. Trimming removed 0 bases at V and 10 bases at J, with 10 bases between. The CDR3 is made up of 12 amino acids. The CDR3 nucleotides are TGCAGCGTTGAAGAATCCTCCTACGAGCAGTTCTTC. Protein product: CSVEESSYEQFF.

The genes are TRBV7-2 and TRBJ1-5, with D maybe TRBD1 (6 bases). Deletions cut 5 bases from V and 3 bases from J, with 14 bases between. This CDR3 has 15 amino acids. The germline CDR1 and CDR2 sequences are SGHTA and FQGNSA. The CDR3 sequence is CASSEGGTLNQPQHF. CDR3 nucleotides: TGTGCCAGCAGCGAGGGGGGGACCCTCAATCAGCCCCAGCATTTT.

This clonotype was counted a single time. The chain uses TRBV28 and TRBJ2-4; D is perhaps TRBD1 or TRBD2 (5 bases each). Germline assignment: CDR1 MDHEN and CDR2 SYDVKM. Trimming took off 6 bases at V and 13 bases at J, with 28 bases between the two ends. The CDR3 has 16 residues. The CDR3 loop is CASSSLRRGHNDEQYF. In nucleotides, the CDR3 is TGTGCCAGCAGCAGCTTAAGACGGGGCCACAATGATGAGCAGTACTTC. The full variable domain, its missing parts supplied by reference TRBV28 and TRBJ2-4, is DVKVTQSSRYLVKRTGEKVFLECVQDMDHENMFWYRQDPGLGLRLIYFSYDVKMKEKGDIPEGYSVSREKKERFSLILESASTNQTSMYLCASSSLRRGHNDEQYFGAGTRLSVL.

The chain has TRBV5-1 and TRBJ1-1; D is unclear. CDR3 size: 14 residues. Per germline, CDR1 SGHRS and CDR2 YFSETQ. V lost 0 bases, J lost 3 bases, and 9 bases lay in between. The CDR3 region is CASSLDRIDTEAFF. Here the CDR3 DNA reads TGCGCCAGCAGCTTGGACAGAATCGACACTGAAGCTTTCTTT. The whole variable domain, filled in from reference TRBV5-1 and TRBJ1-1, reads KAGVTQTPRYLIKTRGQQVTLSCSPISGHRSVSWYQQTPGQGLQFLFEYFSETQRNKGNFPGRFSGRQFSNSRSEMNVSTLELGDSALYLCASSLDRIDTEAFFGQGTRLTVV.

The chain joins TRBV12-3 or TRBV12-4 to TRBJ2-2; D gene uncertain. Trimming removed 6 bases from V and 5 bases from J, with 19 bases in between. The CDR3 has 16 residues. CDR3 nucleotide sequence: TGTGCCAGCAGGCTGTTAGGGCTAGTCAATACCGGGGAGCTGTTTTTT. Residues: CASRLLGLVNTGELFF.

This chain connects TRBV29-1 to TRBJ2-5, with D perhaps TRBD1 (6 bases). V lost 6 bases and J 5 bases, leaving 13 bases between the germline ends. CDR3 length: 12 amino acids. Germline V gene data show CDR1 as SQVTM and CDR2 as ANQGSEA. CDR3 in amino acids: CSVDRASETQYF. The DNA for the CDR3 is TGCAGCGTGGACAGAGCCTCGGAGACCCAGTACTTC.

This chain uses TRBV29-1 with TRBJ1-3; D gene ambiguous. The CDR3 is 14 amino acids. V shed 3 bases and J shed 2 bases, with 11 bases lying between them. Germline V gene lookup returns CDR1 SQVTM and CDR2 ANQGSEA. The CDR3 reads CSVDPSSAGNTIYF. CDR3 sequence (DNA): TGCAGCGTTGACCCCAGTTCAGCTGGAAACACCATATATTTT.

This clonotype was seen repeatedly, ten times or more. V and J are TRBV5-1 and TRBJ2-7; no definite D call. CDR1 and CDR2 (germline): SGHRS, YFSETQ. The ends were cut back, 0 bases at V and 2 bases at J, with 9 bases in the middle. The CDR3 is made up of 14 amino acids. The CDR3 DNA reads as TGCGCCAGCAGCTTGGTGGTGGCCCCCTACGAGCAGTACTTC. Its protein is CASSLVVAPYEQYF.

The chain is built from TRBV7-2 and TRBJ2-7, with 14 bases aligning to TRBD2. Germline V gene lookup returns CDR1 SGHTA and CDR2 FQGNSA. The CDR3 sequence is 16 residues long. With V trimmed by 2 bases and J by 4 bases, 4 bases remained unmatched. CDR3 coding DNA: TGTGCCAGCAGCTTACGACTAGCGGGGGGGTATTACGAGCAGTACTTC. It specifies CASSLRLAGGYYEQYF.

This rearrangement joins TRBV18 to TRBJ1-6; D ambiguous. This CDR3 region has 13 residues. Germline V gene data show CDR1 as KGHSH and CDR2 as LQKENI. Trimming cost V 7 bases and J 9 bases, with 13 bases left between them. The CDR3 protein is CASLRTLTSPLHF. CDR3 nucleotides: TGTGCCAGCTTAAGGACTTTAACTTCACCCCTCCACTTT.

Only a few counts were recorded for this clonotype. The chain employs TRBV20-1 and TRBJ2-1, with 8 bases fitting TRBD1. This CDR3 contains 13 residues. Looked up from germline, CDR1 is DFQATT and CDR2 is SNEGSKA (reference sequence). The V gene end was trimmed by 3 bases and the J gene end by 2 bases; junction bases not matched to a gene: 0. The CDR3 bases are TGCAGTGCTAGGGACAGGGCCTACAATGAGCAGTTCTTC. It encodes CSARDRAYNEQFF.

This clonotype was seen ten or more times. The chain has TRBV15 and TRBJ2-7, with no clear D. V lost 0 bases to trimming and J lost 6 bases, with 18 bases between them. Per the germline V gene, CDR1 is LNHNV and CDR2 is YYDKDF (reference sequence). The CDR3 consists of 16 residues. In DNA form, the CDR3 reads TGTGCCACCAGCAGAGATCCGGCAGAATGGATCCGCGAGCAGTACTTC. Its protein is CATSRDPAEWIREQYF.